These 6 T cell receptor beta chains came from one sample sequenced in a study of radiotherapy plus CTLA-4 blockade in lung cancer. Some clones are missing from TCRdb's copy, which holds only in-frame ones; the method was immunoSEQ multiplex PCR. The sample holds fewer than 100,000 clones; approximately 84% are singletons and the top ten take approximately 0.8%. Sequenced material: peripheral blood, taken from a patient treated with radiotherapy plus ipilimumab. These receptor sequences come from a human donor with non-small cell lung cancer who had stable disease on radiotherapy plus ipilimumab.

The chain couples TRBV5-1 to TRBJ1-1; 9 bases fit TRBD1. V gave up 0 bases and J gave up 6 bases; unmatched junction bases: 3. In germline, CDR1 is SGHRS, CDR2 YFSETQ. The CDR3 consists of 14 residues. The CDR3: CASSLEGQGPEAFF. CDR3 DNA: TGCGCCAGCAGCTTGGAGGGACAGGGCCCTGAAGCTTTCTTT. Complete variable domain (other parts from reference TRBV5-1 and TRBJ1-1): KAGVTQTPRYLIKTRGQQVTLSCSPISGHRSVSWYQQTPGQGLQFLFEYFSETQRNKGNFPGRFSGRQFSNSRSEMNVSTLELGDSALYLCASSLEGQGPEAFFGQGTRLTVV.

The chain links TRBV29-1 to TRBJ2-1; tentative D call: TRBD2 (5 bases). This CDR3 region has 15 residues. Germline-derived CDR1 and CDR2 are SQVTM and ANQGSEA. V was shortened by 2 bases and J by 8 bases, with 19 bases between the two germline ends. The CDR3: CSVETKGLRDDEQFF. CDR3 sequence (DNA): TGCAGCGTTGAAACAAAAGGACTTCGAGACGATGAGCAGTTCTTC.

Only one count was recorded for this clone. This chain links TRBV6-5 with TRBJ2-2; weak D call: TRBD2 (5 bases). Looked up from germline, CDR1 is MNHEY and CDR2 is SVGAGI. V was trimmed by 4 bases and J by 4 bases, leaving 16 bases between them. The CDR3 loop spans 16 amino acids. The CDR3 loop is CASSSPAGVGTGELFF. CDR3 in DNA: TGTGCCAGCAGTTCCCCGGCCGGGGTCGGCACCGGGGAGCTGTTTTTT.

The sample holds one count of this clone. The V gene is TRBV29-1, the J gene TRBJ2-3; D tentatively reads TRBD1 or TRBD2 (5 bases each). The CDR3 contains 13 residues. V lost 2 bases and J 6 bases, leaving 12 bases between the germline ends. Germline V gene data show CDR1 as SQVTM and CDR2 as ANQGSEA. The chain's CDR3 is CSVEIGAGDTQYF. CDR3 sequence (DNA): TGCAGCGTTGAAATAGGGGCGGGTGATACGCAGTATTTT.

About this clone: This sample also contains other DNA sequences that code for the same CDR3. V gene TRBV6-5 combines with J gene TRBJ1-5; TRBD1 is a possible D gene (6 bases). The CDR3 sequence is 15 residues long. V shed 6 bases and J shed 1 base, with 13 bases lying between them. In germline, CDR1 is MNHEY, CDR2 SVGAGI. CDR3 loop: CASSRRGGSNQPQHF. CDR3 nucleotides: TGTGCCAGCAGCCGCAGGGGAGGGAGCAATCAGCCCCAGCATTTT.

This chain links TRBV21-1 with TRBJ2-5; the table's D gene call, TRBD2, was not cross checked with the DNA. TRBV21-1 is assigned pseudogene status. This CDR3 has 15 residues. CDR3: CASSKTGMYQETQYF. As DNA, the CDR3 is TGTGCCAGCAGCAAAACCGGGATGTACCAAGAGACCCAGTACTTC.